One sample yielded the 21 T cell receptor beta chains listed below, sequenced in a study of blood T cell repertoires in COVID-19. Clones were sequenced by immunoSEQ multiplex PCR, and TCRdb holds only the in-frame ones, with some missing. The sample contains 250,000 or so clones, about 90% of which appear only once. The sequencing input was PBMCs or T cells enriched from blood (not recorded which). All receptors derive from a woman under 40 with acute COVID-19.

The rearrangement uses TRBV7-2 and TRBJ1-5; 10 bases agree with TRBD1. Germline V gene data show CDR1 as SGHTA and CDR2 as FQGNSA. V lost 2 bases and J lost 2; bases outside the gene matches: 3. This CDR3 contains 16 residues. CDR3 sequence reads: CASSLLGTGGNQPQHF. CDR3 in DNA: TGTGCCAGCAGCTTACTCGGGACAGGGGGCAATCAGCCCCAGCATTTT. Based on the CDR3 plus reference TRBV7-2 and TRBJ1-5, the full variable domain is GAGVSQSPSNKVTEKGKDVELRCDPISGHTALYWYRQSLGQGLEFLIYFQGNSAPDKSGLPSDRFSAERTGGSVSTLTIQRTQQEDSAVYLCASSLLGTGGNQPQHFGDGTRLSIL.

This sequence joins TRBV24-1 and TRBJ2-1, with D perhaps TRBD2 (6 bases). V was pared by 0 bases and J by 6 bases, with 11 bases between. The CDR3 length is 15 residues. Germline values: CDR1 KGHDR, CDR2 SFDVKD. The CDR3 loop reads CATSDLQLGGNEQFF. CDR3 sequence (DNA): TGTGCCACCAGTGATTTGCAGCTCGGGGGCAATGAGCAGTTCTTC.

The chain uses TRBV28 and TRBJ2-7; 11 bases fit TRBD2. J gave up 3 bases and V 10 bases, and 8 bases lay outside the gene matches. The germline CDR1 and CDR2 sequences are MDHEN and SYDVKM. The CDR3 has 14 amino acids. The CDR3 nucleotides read TGTGCCACAAGGGGGACTAGCGGAGTCTACGAGCAGTACTTC. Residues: CATRGTSGVYEQYF. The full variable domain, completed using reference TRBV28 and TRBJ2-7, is DVKVTQSSRYLVKRTGEKVFLECVQDMDHENMFWYRQDPGLGLRLIYFSYDVKMKEKGDIPEGYSVSREKKERFSLILESASTNQTSMYLCATRGTSGVYEQYFGPGTRLTVT.

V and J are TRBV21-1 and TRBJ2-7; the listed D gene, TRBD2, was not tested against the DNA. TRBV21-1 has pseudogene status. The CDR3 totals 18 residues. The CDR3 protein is CASSNETSGLYFPYEQYF. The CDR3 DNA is TGTGCCAGCAGCAACGAGACTAGCGGCCTCTACTTTCCCTACGAGCAGTACTTC.

The CDR3 region has the DNA TGTGCCAGCTTTAGCACAGGACAGAACACTGAAGCTTTCTTT. Translating gives CASFSTGQNTEAFF. The V call is TRBV28, the J call TRBJ1-1, with TRBD1 as a possible D gene (5 bases). The CDR3 has 14 amino acids. From germline, CDR1 is MDHEN and CDR2 SYDVKM. Trimming cost V 8 bases and J 1 base, with 14 bases left between them.

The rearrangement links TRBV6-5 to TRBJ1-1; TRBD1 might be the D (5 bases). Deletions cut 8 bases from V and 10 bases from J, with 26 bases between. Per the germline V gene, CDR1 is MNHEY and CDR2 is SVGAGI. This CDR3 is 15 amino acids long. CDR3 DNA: TGTGCCAGCCAAGTTACTTCAGGGTTGGTGTCCGGAGCTTTCTTT. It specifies CASQVTSGLVSGAFF.

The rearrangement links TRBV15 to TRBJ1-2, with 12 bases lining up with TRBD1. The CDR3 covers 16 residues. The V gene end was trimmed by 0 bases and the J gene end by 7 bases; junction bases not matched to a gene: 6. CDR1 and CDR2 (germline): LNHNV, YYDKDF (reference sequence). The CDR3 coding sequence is TGTGCCACCAGCAGAGAACCGGGACAGGGGGCTCGTGGCTACACCTTC. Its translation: CATSREPGQGARGYTF.

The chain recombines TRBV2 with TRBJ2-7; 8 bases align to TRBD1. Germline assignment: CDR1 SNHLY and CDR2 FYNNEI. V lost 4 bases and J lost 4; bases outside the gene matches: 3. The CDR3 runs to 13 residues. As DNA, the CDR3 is TGTGCCAGCAGTGGACAGGGGAGGTACGAGCAGTACTTC. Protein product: CASSGQGRYEQYF.

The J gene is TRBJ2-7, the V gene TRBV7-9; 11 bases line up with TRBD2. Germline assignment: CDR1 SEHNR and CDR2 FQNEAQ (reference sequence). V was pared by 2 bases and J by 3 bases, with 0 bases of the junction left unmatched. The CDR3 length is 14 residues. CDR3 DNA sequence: TGTGCCAGCAGCTTAACTAGCGGGAGCTACGAGCAGTACTTC. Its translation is CASSLTSGSYEQYF.

The CDR3 sequence: CASSYVAGGPYEQYF. CDR3 in DNA: TGTGCCAGCAGTTACGTAGCGGGAGGCCCCTACGAGCAGTACTTC. The chain combines TRBV6-5 with TRBJ2-7, with 10 bases identical to TRBD2. The CDR3 has 15 amino acids. V lost 2 bases, J lost 2 bases, and 3 bases stayed unmatched. CDR1 and CDR2 from the germline V gene are MNHEY and SVGAGI.

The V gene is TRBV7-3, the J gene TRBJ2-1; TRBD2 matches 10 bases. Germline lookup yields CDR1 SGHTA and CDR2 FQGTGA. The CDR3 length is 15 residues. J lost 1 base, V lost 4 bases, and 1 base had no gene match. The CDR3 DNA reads TGTGCCAGCAGCTCGACTAGCGGGTCCTACAATGAGCAGTTCTTC. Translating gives CASSSTSGSYNEQFF.

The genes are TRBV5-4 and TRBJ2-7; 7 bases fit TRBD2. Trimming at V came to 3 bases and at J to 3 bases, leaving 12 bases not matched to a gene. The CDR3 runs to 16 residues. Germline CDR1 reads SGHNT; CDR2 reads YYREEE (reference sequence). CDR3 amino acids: CASSSGGRADDYEQYF. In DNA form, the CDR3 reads TGTGCCAGCAGCTCGGGGGGAAGGGCCGACGACTACGAGCAGTACTTC.

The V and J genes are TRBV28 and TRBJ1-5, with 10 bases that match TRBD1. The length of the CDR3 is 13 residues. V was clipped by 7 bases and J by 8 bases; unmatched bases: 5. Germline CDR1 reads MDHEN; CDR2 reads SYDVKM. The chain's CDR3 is CASKRDRGEPQHF. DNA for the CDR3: TGTGCCAGCAAACGGGACAGGGGTGAGCCCCAGCATTTT. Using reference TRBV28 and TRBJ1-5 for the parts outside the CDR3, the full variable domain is DVKVTQSSRYLVKRTGEKVFLECVQDMDHENMFWYRQDPGLGLRLIYFSYDVKMKEKGDIPEGYSVSREKKERFSLILESASTNQTSMYLCASKRDRGEPQHFGDGTRLSIL.

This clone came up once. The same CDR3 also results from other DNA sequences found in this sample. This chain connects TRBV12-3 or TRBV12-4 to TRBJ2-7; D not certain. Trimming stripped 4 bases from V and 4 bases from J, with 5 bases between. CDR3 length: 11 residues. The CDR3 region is CASSYSYEQYF. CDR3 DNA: TGTGCCAGCAGTTATTCTTACGAGCAGTACTTC.

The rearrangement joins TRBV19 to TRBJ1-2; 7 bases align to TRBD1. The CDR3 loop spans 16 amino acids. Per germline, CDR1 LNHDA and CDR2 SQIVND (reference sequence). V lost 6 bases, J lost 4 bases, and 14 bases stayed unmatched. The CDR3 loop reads CASSVRDSSTIYGYTF. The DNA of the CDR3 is TGTGCCAGTAGCGTCCGGGACAGCTCTACTATCTATGGCTACACCTTC. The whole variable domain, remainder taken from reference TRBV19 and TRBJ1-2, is DGGITQSPKYLFRKEGQNVTLSCEQNLNHDAMYWYRQDPGQGLRLIYYSQIVNDFQKGDIAEGYSVSREKKESFPLTVTSAQKNPTAFYLCASSVRDSSTIYGYTFGSGTRLTVV.

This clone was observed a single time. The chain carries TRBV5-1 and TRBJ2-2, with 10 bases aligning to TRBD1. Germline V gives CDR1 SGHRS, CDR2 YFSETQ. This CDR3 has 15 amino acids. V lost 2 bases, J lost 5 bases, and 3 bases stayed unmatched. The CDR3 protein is CASSFGTGVTGELFF. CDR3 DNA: TGCGCCAGCAGCTTCGGGACAGGGGTAACCGGGGAGCTGTTTTTT. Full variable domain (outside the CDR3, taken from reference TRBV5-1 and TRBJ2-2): KAGVTQTPRYLIKTRGQQVTLSCSPISGHRSVSWYQQTPGQGLQFLFEYFSETQRNKGNFPGRFSGRQFSNSRSEMNVSTLELGDSALYLCASSFGTGVTGELFFGEGSRLTVL.

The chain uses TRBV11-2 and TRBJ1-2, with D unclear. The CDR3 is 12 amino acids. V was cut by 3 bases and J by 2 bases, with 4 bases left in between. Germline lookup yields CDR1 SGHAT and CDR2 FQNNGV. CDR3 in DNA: TGTGCCAGCAGCTTCTACAACTATGGCTACACCTTC. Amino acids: CASSFYNYGYTF.

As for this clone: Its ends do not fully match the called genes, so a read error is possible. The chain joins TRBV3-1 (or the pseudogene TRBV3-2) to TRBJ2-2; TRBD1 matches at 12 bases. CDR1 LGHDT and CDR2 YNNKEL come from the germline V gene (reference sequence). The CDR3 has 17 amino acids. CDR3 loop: CASSQRGDRGQHRGAVF. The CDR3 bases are TGTGCCAGCAGCCAAAGAGGGGACAGGGGGCAGCACCGGGGAGCTGTTTTT.

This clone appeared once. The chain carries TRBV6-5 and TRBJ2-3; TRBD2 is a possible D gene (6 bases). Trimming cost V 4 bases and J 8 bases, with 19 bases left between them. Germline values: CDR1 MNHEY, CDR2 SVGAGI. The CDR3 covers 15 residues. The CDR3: CASSSPGGLPGTQYF. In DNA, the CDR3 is TGTGCCAGCAGTTCCCCCGGGGGACTCCCGGGTACGCAGTATTTT.

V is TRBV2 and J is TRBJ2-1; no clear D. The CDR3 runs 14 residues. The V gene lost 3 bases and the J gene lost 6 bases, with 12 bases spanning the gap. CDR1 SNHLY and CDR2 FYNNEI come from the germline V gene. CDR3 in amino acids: CASSELLSVNEQFF. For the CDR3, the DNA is TGTGCCAGCAGTGAGCTACTGAGCGTCAATGAGCAGTTCTTC.

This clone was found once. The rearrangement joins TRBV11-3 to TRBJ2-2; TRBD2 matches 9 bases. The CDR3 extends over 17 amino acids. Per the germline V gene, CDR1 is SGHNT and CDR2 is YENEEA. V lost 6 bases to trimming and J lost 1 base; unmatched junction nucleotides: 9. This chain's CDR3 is CASSLTLTSGNTGELFF. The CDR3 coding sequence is TGTGCCAGCAGTTTAACACTGACTAGCGGGAACACCGGGGAGCTGTTTTTT.